Below, 32 T cell receptor beta chains from the same sample are listed, as sequenced in a study of OX40 agonist ivuxolimab in advanced cancers. Profiling relied on immunoSEQ multiplex PCR, and the TCRdb table lists in-frame clones only, not all of them. The sample consists of more than 65,000 clones, approximately 88% of them appearing once. The specimen was CD4+ or CD8+ T cells sorted from blood, collected in a trial of the OX40 agonist ivuxolimab. These receptors were collected from an adult with an advanced solid tumor such as melanoma, head and neck, liver or kidney cancer.

Only one count was recorded for this clone. V gene TRBV19 combines with J gene TRBJ1-2, with 8 bases aligning to TRBD1. This CDR3 contains 13 residues. V shed 10 bases, J shed 2 bases, and the junction held 6 bases outside the gene matches. CDR1 and CDR2 from the germline V gene are LNHDA and SQIVND (reference sequence). The CDR3 DNA sequence: TGTGCCATTGGACAGGGCGGGAACTATGGCTACACCTTC. Its protein product is CAIGQGGNYGYTF.

This rearrangement joins TRBV27 to TRBJ2-7, with TRBD2 matching over 9 bases. CDR1 and CDR2 (germline): MNHEY, SMNVEV (reference sequence). The CDR3 runs to 13 residues. The ends lost 6 bases at V and 6 bases at J; junction bases unmatched: 6. The CDR3 is CASRLSGGREQYF. CDR3 sequence (DNA): TGTGCCAGCAGACTCAGCGGGGGGCGCGAGCAGTACTTC.

The gene calls are TRBV18 and TRBJ2-4, with a weak D call TRBD1 (5 bases). Germline V gene sequence: CDR1 KGHSH, CDR2 LQKENI. V lost 0 bases, J lost 9 bases, and 9 bases lay in between. CDR3 size: 13 residues. Written as DNA, the CDR3 is TGTGCCAGCTCACCACCGATCACAGGCATTCAGTACTTC. This encodes CASSPPITGIQYF.

The chain employs TRBV9 and TRBJ1-4, with D uncertain. CDR3 length: 14 residues. Per germline, CDR1 SGDLS and CDR2 YYNGEE. V lost 0 bases to trimming and J lost 4 bases, with 7 bases between them. The CDR3 DNA follows: TGTGCCAGCAGCGTAGGGCAGCTTAATGAAAAACTGTTTTTT. Translation gives CASSVGQLNEKLFF. The whole variable domain, remainder taken from reference TRBV9 and TRBJ1-4, is DSGVTQTPKHLITATGQRVTLRCSPRSGDLSVYWYQQSLDQGLQFLIQYYNGEERAKGNILERFSAQQFPDLHSELNLSSLELGDSALYFCASSVGQLNEKLFFGSGTQLSVL.

The rearrangement uses TRBV5-8 and TRBJ2-2; the match to TRBD2 covers 9 bases. This CDR3 has 17 residues. Germline trimming cut 4 bases from V and 2 bases from J; bases unmatched to any gene: 9. Germline CDR1 reads SGHTS; CDR2 reads YDEGEE. CDR3 sequence (DNA): TGTGCCAGCAGCCATAAGCGGGGGGCCCTCAACACCGGGGAGCTGTTTTTT. As protein: CASSHKRGALNTGELFF.

As DNA, the CDR3 is TGTGCCAGCAGCCCTCCCGAAGGCTCTGGAAACACCATATATTTT. Encoded protein: CASSPPEGSGNTIYF. This chain connects TRBV7-9 to TRBJ1-3, with unresolved D. This CDR3 spans 15 amino acids. V dropped 5 bases and J dropped 0 bases, with 11 bases sitting between them. Germline CDR1 and CDR2: SEHNR and FQNEAQ (reference sequence).

The chain employs TRBV9 and TRBJ2-3; 9 bases match TRBD1. Trimming cost V 2 bases and J 7 bases; bases outside gene matches: 8. The CDR3 consists of 15 residues. Germline V CDR1 and CDR2: SGDLS, YYNGEE. In nucleotides, the CDR3 is TGTGCCAGCAGCGTCTCCGGGACAGGGCAAAATACGCAGTATTTT. This translates into CASSVSGTGQNTQYF.

The chain links TRBV5-1 to TRBJ1-1; possibly TRBD1 for D (5 bases). V was trimmed by 0 bases and J by 0 bases, leaving 12 bases between them. The CDR3 loop spans 16 amino acids. Germline-derived CDR1 and CDR2 are SGHRS and YFSETQ. The CDR3 DNA reads as TGCGCCAGCAGCTTGGGGGTGTCAGGGATGAACACTGAAGCTTTCTTT. Translating gives CASSLGVSGMNTEAFF.

This clone was observed a single time. The rearrangement links TRBV7-8 to TRBJ1-6; 9 bases map to TRBD1. CDR1 SGHVS and CDR2 FQNEAQ come from the germline V gene. The CDR3 loop spans 15 amino acids. The V gene end was trimmed by 5 bases and the J gene end by 10 bases; junction bases not matched to a gene: 9. This CDR3 is CASSLGQGHSSPLHF. CDR3 bases: TGTGCCAGCAGCCTAGGACAGGGGCATAGCTCACCCCTCCACTTT.

The chain links TRBV13 to TRBJ2-5, with D perhaps given as TRBD1 or TRBD2 (6 bases each). V was trimmed by 0 bases and J by 5 bases, leaving 13 bases between them. The CDR3 contains 15 residues. Germline CDR1 and CDR2: PRHDT and FYEKMQ (reference sequence). DNA for the CDR3: TGTGCCAGCAGCTTAGGGGGGGGCGGAAGGGAGACCCAGTACTTC. Residues: CASSLGGGGRETQYF.

This chain links TRBV7-9 with TRBJ1-1; the match to TRBD1 covers 7 bases. This CDR3 contains 14 residues. Germline loops: CDR1 SEHNR, CDR2 FQNEAQ (reference sequence). The J segment lost 2 bases and the V segment lost 4 bases, leaving 4 bases of the junction unmatched. CDR3: CASSSTGTNTEAFF. The CDR3 DNA is TGTGCCAGCAGCTCGACAGGGACCAACACTGAAGCTTTCTTT. Looking up the rest from reference TRBV7-9 and TRBJ1-1 gives the full variable domain: DTGVSQNPRHKITKRGQNVTFRCDPISEHNRLYWYRQTLGQGPEFLTYFQNEAQLEKSRLLSDRFSAERPKGSFSTLEIQRTEQGDSAMYLCASSSTGTNTEAFFGQGTRLTVV.

This chain uses TRBV27 with TRBJ1-5; TRBD1 matches at 9 bases. This CDR3 region has 16 residues. J was trimmed by 3 bases and V by 6 bases; bases with no gene match: 9. Germline V gives CDR1 MNHEY, CDR2 SMNVEV (reference sequence). CDR3: CASSHVYRGLNQPQHF. The CDR3 region has the DNA TGTGCCAGCAGCCACGTTTACAGGGGGCTCAATCAGCCCCAGCATTTT.

V is TRBV5-1 and J is TRBJ1-1; 9 bases align to TRBD1. Germline CDR1 and CDR2: SGHRS and YFSETQ. The CDR3 has 15 residues. J was trimmed by 4 bases and V by 0 bases; bases with no gene match: 4. The CDR3 DNA sequence: TGCGCCAGCAGCTTGGAGGGACAGGGAAGCACTGAAGCTTTCTTT. Translation gives CASSLEGQGSTEAFF.

The V gene is TRBV7-8, the J gene TRBJ2-3; D not certain. V lost 1 base and J 2 bases, leaving 7 bases between the germline ends. The CDR3 loop spans 14 amino acids. The germline CDR1 and CDR2 sequences are SGHVS and FQNEAQ. The DNA for the CDR3 is TGTGCCAGCAGCTTAGTACATTCCACAGATACGCAGTATTTT. Its protein product is CASSLVHSTDTQYF.

V is TRBV7-2 and J is TRBJ2-1; the D gene is possibly TRBD2 (7 bases). Germline V gene lookup returns CDR1 SGHTA and CDR2 FQGNSA. Deletions cut 1 base from V and 4 bases from J, with 8 bases between. This CDR3 is 14 amino acids long. The CDR3 sequence is CASSLEGGYNEQFF. In nucleotides, the CDR3 is TGTGCCAGCAGCTTAGAGGGGGGGTACAATGAGCAGTTCTTC. The complete variable domain, with remaining parts taken from reference TRBV7-2 and TRBJ2-1, reads GAGVSQSPSNKVTEKGKDVELRCDPISGHTALYWYRQSLGQGLEFLIYFQGNSAPDKSGLPSDRFSAERTGGSVSTLTIQRTQQEDSAVYLCASSLEGGYNEQFFGPGTRLTVL.

The rearrangement links TRBV29-1 to TRBJ1-1; weak D call: TRBD1 (6 bases). Germline V gene data show CDR1 as SQVTM and CDR2 as ANQGSEA. Between the trimmed V and J ends, which lost 4 bases and 5 bases, there was a span of 14 bases. This CDR3 is 13 amino acids long. The CDR3 DNA reads TGCAGCGTTGTGGGGGGCGCGGGGACTGAAGCTTTCTTT. It yields the protein CSVVGGAGTEAFF.

This chain uses TRBV9 with TRBJ2-5; maybe TRBD2 (6 bases). The V gene's germline CDR1 is SGDLS and CDR2 YYNGEE. The germline V and J ends were trimmed by 3 bases and 9 bases, with 12 bases remaining between them. The CDR3 spans 12 residues. CDR3 protein: CASSGTSKAQYF. In DNA, the CDR3 is TGTGCCAGCAGCGGTACTAGCAAGGCCCAGTACTTC.

This clone was seen a few times. V and J are TRBV5-1 and TRBJ2-7; the D is unclear. The CDR3 extends over 14 amino acids. V lost 0 bases and J 3 bases, leaving 10 bases between the germline ends. Germline lookup yields CDR1 SGHRS and CDR2 YFSETQ. CDR3 protein: CASSLGGSNYEQYF. In nucleotides, the CDR3 is TGCGCCAGCAGCTTGGGCGGATCTAACTACGAGCAGTACTTC.

The V call is TRBV15, the J call TRBJ2-1; 11 nucleotides line up with TRBD2. V was clipped by 1 base and J by 9 bases; unmatched bases: 14. CDR3 length: 18 amino acids. The germline CDR1 and CDR2 sequences are LNHNV and YYDKDF (reference sequence). The CDR3 nucleotides are TGTGCCACCAGCAGAGGACTAGCGGGGTCATCCCTCGGGACTGAGCAGTTCTTC. It is translated as CATSRGLAGSSLGTEQFF.

The rearrangement uses TRBV29-1 and TRBJ2-7, with D maybe TRBD1 (6 bases). V lost 1 base to trimming and J lost 5 bases, with 12 bases between them. The CDR3 runs to 13 residues. In germline, CDR1 is SQVTM, CDR2 ANQGSEA. The chain's CDR3 is CSVEGIQGNEQYF. The CDR3 nucleotides are TGCAGCGTTGAAGGAATACAGGGTAACGAGCAGTACTTC.

V and J are TRBV11-2 and TRBJ1-1, with a possible D match to TRBD1 (6 bases). Germline CDR1 reads SGHAT; CDR2 reads FQNNGV. Trimming stripped 5 bases from V and 4 bases from J, with 14 bases between. The CDR3 spans 14 residues. The CDR3 reads CASSKDRTLTEAFF. CDR3 nucleotide sequence: TGTGCCAGCAGCAAAGACAGGACCCTCACTGAAGCTTTCTTT.

This chain links TRBV13 with TRBJ1-4, with 9 bases lining up with TRBD1. The CDR3 has 18 amino acids. Losses at the gene ends were 5 bases for V and 8 bases for J; bases not matched to a gene: 18. The germline gives CDR1 PRHDT, CDR2 FYEKMQ (reference sequence). CDR3 sequence (DNA): TGTGCCAGCAGCCCACGTAGGGCATCGGGACAGGGTGCCGAAAAACTGTTTTTT. Amino acids: CASSPRRASGQGAEKLFF.

The genes are TRBV5-1 and TRBJ2-7, with D maybe TRBD2 (7 bases). The germline V gene has CDR1 SGHRS and CDR2 YFSETQ. This CDR3 region has 15 residues. The V gene lost 3 bases and the J gene lost 7 bases, with 20 bases spanning the gap. The CDR3 DNA reads as TGCGCCAGCAGCTCCGTGTCGGGGGGCCCGGGGGAGCAGTACTTC. Residues: CASSSVSGGPGEQYF.

The chain carries TRBV19 and TRBJ1-2; possibly TRBD1 for D (5 bases). CDR1 and CDR2 (germline): LNHDA, SQIVND (reference sequence). The V end was cut by 6 bases, the J end by 2 bases, with 7 bases between. The CDR3 is 12 residues long. CDR3 loop: CASRSGNYGYTF. The DNA for the CDR3 is TGTGCCAGTAGATCAGGGAACTATGGCTACACCTTC.

This clone was picked up a small number of times. The rearrangement uses TRBV27 and TRBJ1-2; a possible D gene is TRBD1 (6 bases). V lost 6 bases and J lost 6, with 14 bases in between. Looked up from germline, CDR1 is MNHEY and CDR2 is SMNVEV (reference sequence). CDR3 length: 13 residues. CDR3 in DNA: TGTGCCAGCAGCCCGACGGGGGCGCATGGCTACACCTTC. Protein sequence: CASSPTGAHGYTF.

This sequence joins TRBV5-1 and TRBJ1-1; D may be TRBD1 (5 bases). The V gene's germline CDR1 is SGHRS and CDR2 YFSETQ. Trimming pared 3 bases from V and 1 base from J, leaving 10 bases between. CDR3 size: 14 residues. CDR3 protein: CASSWGQGNTEAFF. DNA of the CDR3: TGCGCCAGCAGCTGGGGTCAGGGGAACACTGAAGCTTTCTTT.

This clone was seen only once. V and J are TRBV7-7 and TRBJ2-3, with 9 nucleotides matching TRBD1. In germline, CDR1 is SSHAT, CDR2 FNYEAQ (reference sequence). V was pared by 5 bases and J by 3 bases, with 6 bases of the junction left unmatched. This CDR3 has 15 residues. In DNA form, the CDR3 reads TGTGCCAGCAGCCCCGGGACAGGGATTACAGATACGCAGTATTTT. As protein: CASSPGTGITDTQYF. The full variable domain, with the rest looked up from reference TRBV7-7 and TRBJ2-3, is GAGVSQSPRYKVTKRGQDVTLRCDPISSHATLYWYQQALGQGPEFLTYFNYEAQPDKSGLPSDRFSAERPEGSISTLTIQRTEQRDSAMYRCASSPGTGITDTQYFGPGTRLTVL.

As to this clone: One end of the junction varies from germline; a read error may be responsible. The rearrangement uses TRBV5-1 and TRBJ2-5, with D possibly matching TRBD1 (6 bases). This CDR3 comprises 14 residues. Germline-derived CDR1 and CDR2 are SGHRS and YFSETQ. The CDR3 here is CASSLGQLQETQYF. The CDR3 DNA sequence: TGCGCCAGCAGTTTGGGACAACTCCAAGAGACCCAGTACTTC.

The sample holds one count of this clone. The rearrangement uses TRBV6-5 and TRBJ1-5, with TRBD1 matching 8 bases. From germline, CDR1 is MNHEY and CDR2 SVGAGI. The CDR3 spans 15 residues. V lost 2 bases to trimming and J lost 1 base; unmatched junction nucleotides: 1. CDR3 DNA: TGTGCCAGCAGTTACAGACAGGGGAGCAATCAGCCCCAGCATTTT. Translated, it gives CASSYRQGSNQPQHF.

The V call is TRBV7-9, the J call TRBJ2-5; 8 bases align to TRBD2. After removal of 10 bases from V and 4 bases from J, the junction contained 8 bases not matched to a gene. The CDR3 contains 13 residues. Germline values: CDR1 SEHNR, CDR2 FQNEAQ (reference sequence). CDR3 residues: CATRGEFSETQYF. The CDR3 DNA follows: TGTGCCACGCGGGGGGAGTTTTCAGAGACCCAGTACTTC.

The V call is TRBV6-4, the J call TRBJ2-2, with 8 nucleotides matching TRBD1. The germline gives CDR1 MRHNA, CDR2 SNTAGT. Unmatched junction bases numbered 14, after V lost 4 bases and J lost 7 bases. CDR3 size: 17 residues. The CDR3 coding sequence is TGTGCCAGCAGTGTCGGAACCGGGACAGGAAAAATCGGGGAGCTGTTTTTT. Encoded protein: CASSVGTGTGKIGELFF.

The chain has TRBV28 and TRBJ2-7, with D perhaps given as TRBD1 or TRBD2 (7 bases each). V dropped 11 bases and J dropped 5 bases, with 10 bases sitting between them. Germline assignment: CDR1 MDHEN and CDR2 SYDVKM. The length of the CDR3 is 10 residues. CDR3 in amino acids: CASGGDEQYF. The CDR3 DNA reads TGTGCCTCAGGGGGGGACGAGCAGTACTTC.